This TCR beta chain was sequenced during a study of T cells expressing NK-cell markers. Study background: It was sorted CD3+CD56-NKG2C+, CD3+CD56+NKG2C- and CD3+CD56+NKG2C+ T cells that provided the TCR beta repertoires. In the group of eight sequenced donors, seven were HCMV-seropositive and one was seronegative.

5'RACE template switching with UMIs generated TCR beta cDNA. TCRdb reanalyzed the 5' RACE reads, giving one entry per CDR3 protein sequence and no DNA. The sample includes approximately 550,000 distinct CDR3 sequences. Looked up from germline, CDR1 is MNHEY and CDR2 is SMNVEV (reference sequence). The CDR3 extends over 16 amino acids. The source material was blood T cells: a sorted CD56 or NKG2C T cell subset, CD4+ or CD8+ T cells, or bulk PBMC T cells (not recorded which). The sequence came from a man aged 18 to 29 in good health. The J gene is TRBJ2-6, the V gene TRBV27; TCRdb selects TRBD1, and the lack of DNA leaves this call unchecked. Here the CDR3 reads CASSFEGDSGANVLTF.